This T cell receptor beta chain originates from a study of regulatory T cells in long-lasting Graves disease (dated by TCRdb to about 2021). Some background on the complete study: To count as having persistent Graves' disease, a patient had to have received antithyroid drug treatment for over 5 years with TSH receptor autoantibodies remaining persistently positive. Peripheral blood TCR sequencing and RNA sequencing compared persistent Graves' disease patients with newly diagnosed Graves' disease patients. The study was conducted in China and was registered as a clinical trial. A total of roughly 35 samples underwent TCR sequencing, from around 13 patients with persistent Graves' disease and 20 or so patients with newly diagnosed Graves' disease. On average, persistent Graves' disease patients in the clinical cohort had been on antithyroid drugs for around ten years.

A distance of 10 bases separates the germline ends of V and J, which lose 7 bases and 4 bases respectively. As encoded in the germline V gene (reference sequence), CDR1 is LNHDA while CDR2 is SQIVND. Including cysteine and phenylalanine, the CDR3 has 12 amino acids. Only the CDR3 part of the read is kept: 36 bases, read in frame from the first base. Here is what the overall study found, with its caveats: Patients with persistent disease shared more public clonotypes (approximately 2,500) than newly diagnosed patients did (more than 900). The small sample size was acknowledged by the authors as a limitation that may reduce accuracy. Compared with newly diagnosed patients, patients with persistent Graves' disease had lower TCR Shannon entropy and fewer highly expanded clones, which suggests clonal expansion. Sequencing and analysis were restricted to the TCR beta chain. Persistent disease showed preferential use of TRBV28, TRBJ1-2 and TRBJ2-5, whereas newly diagnosed disease favored TRBV20-1 and TRBJ2-1. The study examined only peripheral blood because the primary lesion, thyroid tissue, could not be accessed.

There are a few counts of this clonotype. No cognate antigen has been identified for it. Per-nucleotide qualities are absent, and no much larger clonotype sits a single base away. The library was generated by multiplex PCR. TCRdb names Illumina HiSeq 4000 as the instrument used. TCR beta libraries were built with iRepertoire HTBI primers and Arm-PCR amplification of CDR3 regions. Gel purification was performed on PCR products prior to sequencing. The source study handled its data this way. Across samples, roughly 60 TRBV and roughly 15 TRBJ segments were identified and used for gene usage analysis of CDR3 amino acid clonotypes. Filtered high-quality paired reads were merged into contigs using COPE and FqMerger. BLAST was used to align contigs to IMGT TRBV, TRBD and TRBJ reference genes, and CDR3 was defined according to IMGT. Any clonotype with a frequency above 0.1% was classified as a highly expanded clone. Shannon entropy served as the measure of repertoire diversity, while the Gini coefficient captured V-J evenness. A clonotype was considered public if more than one individual shared it. TCRdb reprocessing: public reads trimmed at Q25 with fastp, clones called with MiXCR, in-frame beta chains kept. When rows share a CDR3 protein, they turn into one entry using the most common DNA and genes. The V and J calls reflect TCRdb's pipeline rather than the authors' work. Present in this sample are around 400,000 distinct CDR3 sequences, about 20% of which were seen just once. The top ten clones comprise approximately 28% of the sample.

Explained via the paper, the time point label denotes: persistent/refractory GD, antithyroid drugs over 5 years with positive TRAb. RNA was extracted from PBMCs in TRIzol for both TCR sequencing and RNA sequencing. Graves' disease was diagnosed according to American Thyroid Association guidelines. Patients for the study were recruited at an endocrinology department in Xi'an, China. Each patient gave 7 to 9.5 milliliters of peripheral blood, collected in an EDTA anticoagulant tube. Ficoll Paque Plus density gradient separation was used to isolate PBMCs, and no further T cell sorting was performed. An Agilent 2100 Bioanalyzer and agarose gel were used to check RNA quality, while a NanoDrop 2000 measured RNA concentration.

Here the chain combines TRBV19 and TRBJ1-1; the D gene cannot be resolved reliably. The sequencing here drew on peripheral blood mononuclear cells (PBMCs), taken when the disease was refractory, from a patient treated with antithyroid drugs. The sequence was collected from a female donor with Graves disease. The sequence in DNA is TGTGCCAGTATGTATTGGGGCACTGAAGCTTTCTTT. This encodes CASMYWGTEAFF.